This TCR beta chain was sequenced in a study of blood T cell repertoires in COVID-19. Overall study context: COVID-19 samples from acute and convalescent phases originated in the United States, Italy and Spain.

Across roughly 25 US areas, participants ranged in age from about 18 to 100 years. Which cohort a participant joined came from the clinical history participants gave. CDR1 LGHDT and CDR2 YNNKEL come from the germline V gene (reference sequence). The ends were cut back, 10 bases at V and 9 bases at J, with 13 bases in the middle. The CDR3 spans 11 residues. The authors' processing: Nucleated cell number was recorded as an estimate derived from reference gene primer amplification. The method was immunoSEQ multiplex PCR; TCRdb's version includes in-frame clones alone and lacks a portion of them. For V, J and clone size, that table is used; D and trimming come from the DNA. The table lists 350,000 to 550,000 clones, around nine tenths of them singletons, with just under 2% in the top ten.

This TCR was recovered from a woman aged 18-35 years with acute COVID-19. The chain couples TRBV3-1 (or the pseudogene TRBV3-2) to TRBJ1-5; D ambiguous. Material for sequencing was PBMCs or T cells enriched from blood (not recorded which). CDR3 residues: CATGKSGPQHF. CDR3 coding DNA: TGTGCCACCGGGAAGTCGGGGCCCCAGCATTTT.